This T cell receptor beta chain came from a study of Ad26.COV2.S vaccination and SARS-CoV-2 variants. Only in-frame clones appear in the TCRdb table, and some are missing; sequencing was by immunoSEQ multiplex PCR. The sample includes hundreds of thousands of clones, around 92% of them seen just once. Treatment meaning: roughly 18 received Ad26.COV2.S at low or high dose, single or two shots; roughly 5 received placebo; per-sample allocation not given. Specimens were obtained on day 63 following the first vaccine or placebo injection. Trimming cost V 3 bases and J 8 bases, with 10 bases left between them. The CDR3 consists of 11 residues. Germline-derived CDR1 and CDR2 are DFQATT and SNEGSKA (reference sequence).

Sequenced material: peripheral blood, taken in a trial of Ad26.COV2.S vaccine versus placebo. The receptor was derived from a person aged 18 to 59 who received the Ad26.COV2.S COVID-19 vaccine or a placebo. The gene calls are TRBV20-1 and TRBJ1-2; D ambiguous. The CDR3 protein is CSASWGGGYTF. CDR3 sequence (DNA): TGCAGTGCTAGCTGGGGAGGAGGCTACACCTTC.